This TCR beta chain was identified during a study of blood T cell repertoires in COVID-19. For the study at large: Acute-phase and convalescent COVID-19 samples originated in the United States, Italy and Spain. The analysed material was cDNA or gDNA that came from T cells, B-cell-depleted T cells, or PBMCs.

In this sample, this clone turned up a few times. In Seattle, patients joined the study during active infection and were tracked longitudinally. Original data processing: Reference gene primer amplification gave nucleated cell count estimates. The data were produced by immunoSEQ multiplex PCR, yet TCRdb's version contains in-frame clones alone and is incomplete. V and J calls and clone size are those listed in that table; D and trimming were worked out from the DNA. This sample has 170,000 or so clones, with 83% found just once. The sequence came from a woman between 65 and 79 years old with COVID-19, enrolled during active disease. Sample: peripheral blood.

CDR3 sequence reads: CASSQDRVAVYNEQFF. The CDR3 DNA sequence: TGCGCCAGCAGCCAAGATAGGGTAGCGGTTTACAATGAGCAGTTCTTC. The V call is TRBV4-1, the J call TRBJ2-1; D is possibly TRBD2 (6 bases). The CDR3 consists of 16 residues. The germline gives CDR1 MGHRA, CDR2 YSYEKL. Deletions cut 0 bases from V and 4 bases from J, with 13 bases between.